Listed below are T cell receptor beta chains from one sample, sequenced in a study of cytomegalovirus exposure and HLA in healthy donors. Using immunoSEQ multiplex PCR, the repertoire was profiled, and TCRdb retains in-frame clones only, with some absent. Among around 180,000 clones listed, around 82% were seen once. The sample taken for sequencing was PBMCs. The receptors shown here come from a young man in good health and CMV-seronegative. CDR3s include the opening cysteine and the closing phenylalanine or tryptophan. Fields, in order: D gene, CDR3 length, J gene, clone size, V gene, CDR3 DNA, CDR3 protein. A D gene is named only where the DNA matches it firmly. Only some rows state a clone size, as once, few, many or a class for expanded clones.

TRBD2 14 TRBJ2-5 . TRBV29-1 TGCAGCGCCCCCGGGACTAGCGGACAAACGGCCCAGTACTTC CSAPGTSGQTAQYF
. 17 TRBJ1-5 . TRBV15 TGTGCCACCAGCAGAGATAGTTGGAGGGGCGTCAATCAGCCCCAGCATTTT CATSRDSWRGVNQPQHF
TRBD1 14 TRBJ2-7 . TRBV5-1 TGCGCCAGCAGATATATACAGGGGACCTACGAGCAGTACTTC CASRYIQGTYEQYF
. 15 TRBJ1-1 . TRBV5-1 TGCGCCAGCAGCTTAAGTCGACAGATGAACACTGAAGCTTTCTTT CASSLSRQMNTEAFF
TRBD1 13 TRBJ2-7 . TRBV28 TGTGCCAGCAGGCTGGGACAGTCCTACGAGCAGTACTTC CASRLGQSYEQYF
. 17 TRBJ2-1 . TRBV5-1 TGCGCCAGCAGCTTGGCCTCCCCCGGGACACCAAACAATGAGCAGTTCTTC CASSLASPGTPNNEQFF
. 14 TRBJ2-1 . TRBV13 TGTGCCAGCAGCTTACCGACATGGGGAGACGAGCAGTTCTTC CASSLPTWGDEQFF
. 14 TRBJ2-7 . TRBV19 TGTGCCAGTAGTATAGAAGGGGGAGCCTACGAGCAGTACTTC CASSIEGGAYEQYF
TRBD1 14 TRBJ2-7 . TRBV29-1 TGCAGCGTTGCGTACAGGGGTCTTGGGTACGAGCAGTACTTC CSVAYRGLGYEQYF
. 13 TRBJ1-1 . TRBV29-1 TGCAGCGTTGGGATGGCGGTAAACACTGAAGCTTTCTTT CSVGMAVNTEAFF
. 17 TRBJ2-6 . TRBV5-6 TGTGCCAGCAGCCCCCTCGGACAGTCTCCTGGGGCCAACGTCCTGACTTTC CASSPLGQSPGANVLTF
. 14 TRBJ1-2 . TRBV28 TGTGCCAGCAGTTTATTGGGGGGGAACTATGGCTACACCTTC CASSLLGGNYGYTF
TRBD1 13 TRBJ2-7 . TRBV18 TGTGCCAGCTCGCCCGGGACAGGGAACGAGCAGTACTTC CASSPGTGNEQYF
. 14 TRBJ1-5 . TRBV19 TGTGCCAGTAGTCTTTTTATGAGCAATCAGCCCCAGCATTTT CASSLFMSNQPQHF
TRBD2 12 TRBJ2-7 . TRBV5-4 TGTGCCAGCAGCACGGGGGGCTACGAGCAGTACTTC CASSTGGYEQYF
. 12 TRBJ1-1 . TRBV28 TGTGCCAGTGGTCCCGGGAACACTGAAGCTTTCTTT CASGPGNTEAFF
. 16 TRBJ2-2 . TRBV4-1 TGCGCCAGCAGCAGGGTGCGGGGAACGAACACCGGGGAGCTGTTTTTT CASSRVRGTNTGELFF
. 16 TRBJ1-2 . TRBV21-1 TGTGCCAGCAGCAAAGTGTCCCAGATGGGAGACTATGGCTACACCTTC CASSKVSQMGDYGYTF
. 12 TRBJ1-1 . TRBV29-1 TGCAGCGCCAGGGTTCTGGGCACTGAAGCTTTCTTT CSARVLGTEAFF
. 15 TRBJ2-1 . TRBV7-3 TGTGCCAGCAGCTTAAGTTCGGCGGTTTACAATGAGCAGTTCTTC CASSLSSAVYNEQFF
. 13 TRBJ1-1 . TRBV7-2 TGTGCCAGCAGCGAAGACAGTGGGGCCGAAGCTTTCTTT CASSEDSGAEAFF
TRBD2 13 TRBJ2-7 . TRBV13 TGTGCCAGCAGCCCTAGCGGGAACTACGAGCAGTACTTC CASSPSGNYEQYF
TRBD1 14 TRBJ2-3 . TRBV29-1 TGCAGCGTTCAGGACAGGGGGGTCACAGATACGCAGTATTTT CSVQDRGVTDTQYF
TRBD1 13 TRBJ1-2 . TRBV11-2 TGTGCCAGCAGCAGGCAGGGGGCCTATGGCTACACCTTC CASSRQGAYGYTF
TRBD2 15 TRBJ2-5 few TRBV4-1 TGCGCCAGCAGCCAATCCGGACTAGCGGGGGGGCCTGTAAACTTC CASSQSGLAGGPVNF
. 12 TRBJ1-5 . TRBV5-4 TGTGCCAGCAGCTTGTCGGGTCAGCCCCAGCATTTT CASSLSGQPQHF
TRBD2 16 TRBJ2-7 . TRBV9 TGTGCCAGCAGCGGTGAGTCCCTAGCGGGAGGGTACGAGCAGTACTTC CASSGESLAGGYEQYF
. 15 TRBJ2-3 . TRBV5-1 TGCGCCAGCAGTCAGCCCAATCAGCGGACAGATACGCAGTATTTT CASSQPNQRTDTQYF
TRBD2 13 TRBJ2-1 . TRBV6-5 TGTGCCAGCAGTCCCTTTAGCGGGAGGGCCCTGTTCTTC CASSPFSGRALFF
. 15 TRBJ1-3 . TRBV2 TGTGCCAGCAAGGAACAGGGAACCTCTGGAAACACCATATATTTT CASKEQGTSGNTIYF
. 16 TRBJ1-1 . TRBV7-9 TGTGCCAGCAGCCCCTCCCGTGACAGGAGGAACACTGAAGCTTTCTTT CASSPSRDRRNTEAFF
TRBD2 15 TRBJ2-1 few TRBV6-4 TGTGCCAGCAGTGAGCTAGCGGGGGGCTACAATGAGCAGTTCTTC CASSELAGGYNEQFF
. 15 TRBJ1-4 . TRBV19 TGTGCCAGTAGCCAGGGAGGGCTTCTTGATGAAAAACTGTTTTTT CASSQGGLLDEKLFF
. 17 TRBJ2-7 . TRBV15 TGTGCCACCAGCAGAGATCTTGGGCAGAAAGTCTCCTACGAGCAGTACTTC CATSRDLGQKVSYEQYF
. 16 TRBJ2-7 . TRBV10-3 TGTGCCATCAGTGACTTCTCGGGGGAACCCAGTATGGCGCAGTACTTC CAISDFSGEPSMAQYF
TRBD2 15 TRBJ2-3 . TRBV27 TGTGCCAGCCGAAACGGGGGGGCTTTATCAGTTACGCAGTATTTT CASRNGGALSVTQYF
. 12 TRBJ2-7 . TRBV5-6 TGTGCCAGCAGTGCGGCCCTCTTGGAGCAGTACTTC CASSAALLEQYF
TRBD1 14 TRBJ1-1 . TRBV9 TGTGCCAGCAGCCCGACAGGGGGTAACACTGAAGCTTTCTTT CASSPTGGNTEAFF
TRBD2 20 TRBJ2-1 . TRBV15 TGTGCCACCAGCAGAGATAACGCGGCGGGAGGGCGGGCCCCGGTTTTTGAGCAGTTCTTC CATSRDNAAGGRAPVFEQFF
. 17 TRBJ1-2 many TRBV4-3 TGCGCCAGCAGCCAGCATGCTACAGGGCTCTCGGACTATGGCTACACCTTC CASSQHATGLSDYGYTF
. 14 TRBJ2-5 . TRBV7-2 TGTGCCAGCAGCTTAAACAGGCCCGAAGGGACCCAGTACTTC CASSLNRPEGTQYF
. 18 TRBJ1-4 . TRBV4-3 TGCGCCAGCAGCCAAGTCCAGGGAGGGGAATCAACTAATGAAAAACTGTTTTTT CASSQVQGGESTNEKLFF
TRBD2 18 TRBJ2-1 . TRBV25-1 TGTGCCAGCAGTGAATTCGGGACTAGCGGGGGGGCTTACAATGAGCAGTTCTTC CASSEFGTSGGAYNEQFF
TRBD1 16 TRBJ2-1 . TRBV6-6 TGTGCCAGCAGTTATTCCCGGGACAGGGGATTCAATGAGCAGTTCTTC CASSYSRDRGFNEQFF
TRBD1 15 TRBJ2-7 few TRBV25-1 TGTGCCAGCAGTACACAGGGGCCAAGCTCCTACGAGCAGTACTTC CASSTQGPSSYEQYF
. 14 TRBJ2-7 . TRBV18 TGTGCCAGCTCACCCGTCAGGGACTCCTACGAGCAGTACTTC CASSPVRDSYEQYF
TRBD2 14 TRBJ2-1 . TRBV19 TGTGCCAGTAATATAGCGGGAGGTTACAATGAGCAGTTCTTC CASNIAGGYNEQFF
TRBD2 20 TRBJ2-5 . TRBV4-1 TGCGCCAGCAGCCAGACGGAAGGACCTAGCGGGAGCGGCAGGAAAGAGACCCAGTACTTC CASSQTEGPSGSGRKETQYF
. 14 TRBJ1-4 . TRBV19 TGTGCCAGTAGTCAGGGGTACGGGGATGAAAAACTGTTTTTT CASSQGYGDEKLFF
TRBD1 14 TRBJ2-7 . TRBV9 TGTGCCAGCAGCGTAGCCGGGACAGACTACGAGCAGTACTTC CASSVAGTDYEQYF
TRBD2 15 TRBJ2-1 . TRBV9 TGTGCCAGCAGCGTAGCGGGACTAGCGGACAATGAGCAGTTCTTC CASSVAGLADNEQFF
TRBD1 16 TRBJ1-5 . TRBV5-5 TGTGCCAGCAGCTTAACCAACAGGGGGCAGGGTCAGCCCCAGCATTTT CASSLTNRGQGQPQHF
TRBD1 13 TRBJ1-2 . TRBV29-1 TGCAGCGTTGATCCGGGACAGGAGCTCGGCTACACCTTC CSVDPGQELGYTF
. 17 TRBJ1-3 . TRBV4-1 TGCGCCAGCAGCCACCCAAGCGCGGGTGCCTCTGGAAACACCATATATTTT CASSHPSAGASGNTIYF
TRBD1 13 TRBJ2-7 . TRBV10-2 TGCGCCAGCAGTTGGGACAGCTCCTACGAGCAGTACTTC CASSWDSSYEQYF
. 13 TRBJ2-7 . TRBV27 TGTGCCAGCAGTTTACCAGGATCCTACGAGCAGTACTTC CASSLPGSYEQYF
TRBD1 16 TRBJ2-3 . TRBV10-3 TGTGCCATCAGTGAAGGCTGGGACAGGGGGGCAGATACGCAGTATTTT CAISEGWDRGADTQYF
. 12 TRBJ2-7 . TRBV30 TGTGCCTGGAGTGTAACAAGATACGAGCAGTACTTC CAWSVTRYEQYF
TRBD2 16 TRBJ2-1 . TRBV10-3 TGTGCCATCATCTCAGATACTAGCGGGAGAGGGAATGAGCAGTTCTTC CAIISDTSGRGNEQFF